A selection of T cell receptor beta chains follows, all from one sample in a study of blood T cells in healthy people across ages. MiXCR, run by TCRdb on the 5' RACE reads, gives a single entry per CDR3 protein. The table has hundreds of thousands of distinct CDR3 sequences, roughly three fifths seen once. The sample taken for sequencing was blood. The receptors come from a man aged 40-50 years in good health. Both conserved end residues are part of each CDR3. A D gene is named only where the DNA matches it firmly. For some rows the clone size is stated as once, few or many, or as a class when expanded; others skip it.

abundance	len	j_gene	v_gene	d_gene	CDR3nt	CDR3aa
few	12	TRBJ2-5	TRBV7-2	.	TGTGCCAGCAGCTCGGTTTGGGAGACCCAGTACTTC	CASSSVWETQYF
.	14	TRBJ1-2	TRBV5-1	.	TGCGCCAGCAGCTTAGGGGCCAGGGACTATGGCTACACCTTC	CASSLGARDYGYTF
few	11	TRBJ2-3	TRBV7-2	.	TGTGCCAGCAGCCAAGAGGAGTCGCAGTATTTT	CASSQEESQYF
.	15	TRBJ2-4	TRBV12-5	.	TGTGCTAGTGGTTTGGGTTCGAGGGATGTCAACATTCAGTACTTC	CASGLGSRDVNIQYF
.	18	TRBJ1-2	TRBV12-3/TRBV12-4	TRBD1	TGTGCCAGCAGTTTCGGACGGATTGGACAGGCTACTAACTATGGCTACACCTTC	CASSFGRIGQATNYGYTF
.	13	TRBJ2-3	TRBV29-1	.	TGCAGCGTCACCCGGTTCCTCACAGATACGCAGTATTTT	CSVTRFLTDTQYF
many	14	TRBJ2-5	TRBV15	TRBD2	TGTGCCACCACTACCCGGGGGGTCTCGGAGACCCAGTACTTC	CATTTRGVSETQYF
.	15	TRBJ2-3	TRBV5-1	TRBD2	TGCGCCAGCAGCCGGACCGGGACTAGGGTAGATACGCAGTATTTT	CASSRTGTRVDTQYF
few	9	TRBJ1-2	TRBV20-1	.	TGCAGTGCGTATCCCGGCTACACCTTC	CSAYPGYTF
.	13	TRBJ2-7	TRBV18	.	TGTGCCAGCTCACCCCTCCCAAGCAGCGAGCAGTACTTC	CASSPLPSSEQYF
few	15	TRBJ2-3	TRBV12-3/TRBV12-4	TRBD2	TGTGCCAGCAGCAGTTCGACTAGCGGCACAGATACGCAGTATTTT	CASSSSTSGTDTQYF
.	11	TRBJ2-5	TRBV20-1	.	TGCAGTGGTGAGGGCGGAGAGACCCAGTACTTC	CSGEGGETQYF
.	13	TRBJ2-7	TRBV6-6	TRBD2	TGTGCCAGCAGACGGGGGGGAGTTTACGAGCAGTACTTC	CASRRGGVYEQYF
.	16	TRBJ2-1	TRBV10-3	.	TGTGCCATCAGTGAGGGTAGCGGCAACTCCTACAATGAGCAGTTCTTC	CAISEGSGNSYNEQFF
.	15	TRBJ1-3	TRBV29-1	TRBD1	TGCAGCTCCTTTCGAGACAGGGGGCGAAGAAACACCATATATTTT	CSSFRDRGRRNTIYF
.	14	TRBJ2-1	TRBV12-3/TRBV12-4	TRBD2	TGTGCCAGCAGACGACTAGCGGGGGGGAATGAGCAGTTCTTC	CASRRLAGGNEQFF
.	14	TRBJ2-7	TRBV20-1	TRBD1	TGCAGTGCTCTCCGGGACAGGAGTTTCTACGAGCAGTACTTC	CSALRDRSFYEQYF
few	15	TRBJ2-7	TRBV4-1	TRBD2	TGCGCCAGCAGCCACGATCTAGCGGCGACCTACGAGCAGTACTTC	CASSHDLAATYEQYF
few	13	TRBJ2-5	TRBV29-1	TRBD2	TGCAGCCTCGGGCGGGGGGCGGAGGAGACCCAGTACTTC	CSLGRGAEETQYF
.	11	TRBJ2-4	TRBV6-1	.	TGTGCCAGCCGCGACGGGGACATTCAGTACTTC	CASRDGDIQYF
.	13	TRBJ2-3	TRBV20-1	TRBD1	TGCAGTGCTCGGACAGGGGGGGTGGATACGCAGTATTTT	CSARTGGVDTQYF
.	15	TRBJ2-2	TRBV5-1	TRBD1	TGCGCCACCCGAACAGGACAGGGAGATTCCGGGGAGCTGTTTTTT	CATRTGQGDSGELFF
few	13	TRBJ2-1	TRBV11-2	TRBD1	TGTGCCAGCAGCCAAGACAGGGTCAATGAGCAGTTCTTC	CASSQDRVNEQFF
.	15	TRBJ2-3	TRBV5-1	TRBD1	TGCGCCAGCAGCCTACAGGGGGGTTCCCCAGATACGCAGTATTTT	CASSLQGGSPDTQYF
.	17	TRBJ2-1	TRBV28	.	TGTGCCAGCAGCTCCTCAGAAGGAATCCGCTCCTACAATGAGCAGTTCTTC	CASSSSEGIRSYNEQFF
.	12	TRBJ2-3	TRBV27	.	TGTGCCAGCAGTTACGGACAAGGGAGGCAGTATTTT	CASSYGQGRQYF
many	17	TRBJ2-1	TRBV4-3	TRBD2	TGCGCCAGCAGCCAAGATAGCGGGAGCGGGACTCGGAGTGAGCAGTTCTTC	CASSQDSGSGTRSEQFF
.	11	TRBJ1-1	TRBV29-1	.	TGCAGCGGTGAAGTGGGGGGCTCAACTTTCTTT	CSGEVGGSTFF
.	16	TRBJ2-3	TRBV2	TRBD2	TGTGCCAGCAGTGAAGGGCAGCGGGGGACGACAGATACGCAGTATTTT	CASSEGQRGTTDTQYF
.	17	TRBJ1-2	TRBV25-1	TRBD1	TGTGCCAGCAGTCCACTCCCGACAGGGTCCCCAAACTATGGCTACACCTTC	CASSPLPTGSPNYGYTF
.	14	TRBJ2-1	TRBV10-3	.	TGTGCCATCAGGGTATACGGGACGGTCAATGAGCAGTTCTTC	CAIRVYGTVNEQFF
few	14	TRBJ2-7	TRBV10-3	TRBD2	TGTGCCACCCTTGACCCGGGGGGAAGAGGCGAGCAGTACTTC	CATLDPGGRGEQYF
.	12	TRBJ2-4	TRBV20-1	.	TGCAGTGCTAGAGGGGGCAACAACATTCAGTACTTC	CSARGGNNIQYF
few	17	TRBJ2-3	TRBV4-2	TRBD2	TGTGCCAGCAGCCAAACTACCGTCGGACTAGCAACGGATACGCAGTATTTT	CASSQTTVGLATDTQYF
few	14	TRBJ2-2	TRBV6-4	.	TGTGCCAGCAGTGTGGTGACAGGCACCGGGGAGCTGTTTTTT	CASSVVTGTGELFF
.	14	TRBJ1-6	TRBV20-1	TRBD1	TGCAGTGCTAGAGCAGACAGGGTGAATTCACCCCTCCACTTT	CSARADRVNSPLHF
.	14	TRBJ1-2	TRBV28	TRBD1	TGTGCCAGCAGTTTACTTGGACAGGGTAGCGGCTACACCTTC	CASSLLGQGSGYTF
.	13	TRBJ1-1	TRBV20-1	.	TGCAGTGCTAAGGCCACTTTGAACACTGAAGCTTTCTTT	CSAKATLNTEAFF
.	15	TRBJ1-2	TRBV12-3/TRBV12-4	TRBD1	TGTGCCAGCAGTTTCGGGACAGGGTTCGTCTATGGCTACACCTTC	CASSFGTGFVYGYTF
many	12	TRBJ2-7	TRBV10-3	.	TGTGCCATCAGTGAGTCCCAGTACGAGCAGTACTTC	CAISESQYEQYF
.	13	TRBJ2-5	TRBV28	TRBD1	TGTGCCACATGGACAGGGTTGGTGGAGACCCAGTACTTC	CATWTGLVETQYF
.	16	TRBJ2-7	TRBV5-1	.	TGCGCCAGCAGCTTGGCATGGCAGGGGAGTTCCTACGAGCAGTACTTC	CASSLAWQGSSYEQYF
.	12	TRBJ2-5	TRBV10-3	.	TGTGCCGTCGGAGGCAGGGAAGAGACCCAGTACTTC	CAVGGREETQYF
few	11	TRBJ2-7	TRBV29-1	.	TGCAGCGTTTTTTCTAGTGGCGAGCAGTACTTC	CSVFSSGEQYF
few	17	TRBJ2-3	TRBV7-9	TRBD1	TGTGCCAGCAGCTTACTAGGACAGGGGGCGCCGATGGATACGCAGTATTTT	CASSLLGQGAPMDTQYF
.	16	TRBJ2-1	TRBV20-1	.	TGCAGTGCTAGAGATGAAAGGGGGGTACCACGCAATGAGCAGTTCTTC	CSARDERGVPRNEQFF